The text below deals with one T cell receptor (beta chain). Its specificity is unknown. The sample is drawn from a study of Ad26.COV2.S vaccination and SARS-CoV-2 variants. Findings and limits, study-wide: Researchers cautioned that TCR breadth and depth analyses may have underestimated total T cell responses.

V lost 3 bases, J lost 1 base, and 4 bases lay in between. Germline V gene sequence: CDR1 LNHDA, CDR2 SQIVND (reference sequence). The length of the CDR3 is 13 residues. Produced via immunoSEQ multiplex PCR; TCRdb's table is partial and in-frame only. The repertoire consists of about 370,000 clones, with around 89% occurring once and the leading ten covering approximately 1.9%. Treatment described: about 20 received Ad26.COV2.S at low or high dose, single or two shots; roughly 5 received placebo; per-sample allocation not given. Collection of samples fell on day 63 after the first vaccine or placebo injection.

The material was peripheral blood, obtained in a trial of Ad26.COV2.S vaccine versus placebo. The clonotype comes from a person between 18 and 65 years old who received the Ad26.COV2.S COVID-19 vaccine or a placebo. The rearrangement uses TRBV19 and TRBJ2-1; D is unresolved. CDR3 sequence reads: CASSMGSYNEQFF. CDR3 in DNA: TGTGCCAGTAGTATGGGGTCCTACAATGAGCAGTTCTTC.